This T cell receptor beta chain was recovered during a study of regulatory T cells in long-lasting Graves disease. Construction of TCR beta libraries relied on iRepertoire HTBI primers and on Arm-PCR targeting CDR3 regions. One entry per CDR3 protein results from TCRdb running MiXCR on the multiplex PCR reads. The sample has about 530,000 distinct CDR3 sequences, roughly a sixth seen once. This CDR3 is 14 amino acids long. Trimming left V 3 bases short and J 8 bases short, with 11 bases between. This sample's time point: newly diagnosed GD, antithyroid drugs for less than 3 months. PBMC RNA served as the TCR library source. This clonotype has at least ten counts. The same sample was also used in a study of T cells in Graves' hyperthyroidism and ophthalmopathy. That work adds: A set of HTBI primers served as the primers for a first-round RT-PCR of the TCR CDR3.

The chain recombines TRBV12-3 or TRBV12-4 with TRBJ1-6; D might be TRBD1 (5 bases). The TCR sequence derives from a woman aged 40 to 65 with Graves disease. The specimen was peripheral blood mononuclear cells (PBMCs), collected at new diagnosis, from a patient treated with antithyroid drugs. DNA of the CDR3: TGTGCCAGCAGTTTGGCGGGGCCTGATTCACCCCTCCACTTT. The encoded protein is CASSLAGPDSPLHF.